This T cell receptor beta chain was retrieved from a study of Graves' ophthalmopathy and Graves' hyperthyroidism. Study conclusions and caveats: Blood contained most expanded thyroid clonotypes exceeding 0.001 frequency.

CDR3 length equals 19 residues. Germline CDR1 and CDR2: LNHNV and YYDKDF (reference sequence). Comments on this clonotype: No antigen is known for it. One junction end disagrees with the germline gene, perhaps due to a read error.

Amplified TCR beta CDR3 regions were obtained using RNA transcripts as template. HTBI primers were employed in first-round RT-PCR, then a second-round multiplex PCR followed. Using its own MiXCR run on the multiplex PCR reads, TCRdb lists one record per CDR3 protein. The table has over a million distinct CDR3 sequences, about 40% seen once. The V gene is TRBV15, the J gene TRBJ2-5, with 10 bases aligning to TRBD2. The receptor was derived from an adult man with Graves' hyperthyroidism. The sequencing sample was made of peripheral blood or thyroid tissue (not recorded which). This CDR3 reads CATSRGQLVTSGVGETQYF. DNA of the CDR3: TGTGCCACCAGTAGAGGCCAACTAGTAACTAGCGGGGTTGGGGAGACCCAGTACTTC.